Detailed here is one TCR beta chain. Its specificity is unknown. Trimming cost V 3 bases and J 0 bases; bases outside gene matches: 11. This CDR3 comprises 17 residues. Germline V lookup: CDR1 SGHDT, CDR2 YYEEEE. Nonspecific anti-CD3/anti-CD28 bead stimulation represents the broad CD4+ T cell repertoire. CD4+ T cells upregulating both CD40 ligand and CD69 were sorted as responding cells. Before stimulation, PBMCs underwent CD8+ T cell depletion. These data belong to a study of persistence of HIV-infected CD4 T cells. The libraries were made with immunoSEQ version 4 in survey mode. Genomic DNA was diluted to 7.5 to 10 ng/uL, up to 1 ug per sample. Sequencing used immunoSEQ multiplex PCR; TCRdb keeps in-frame clones, though not all of them. The sample yields 35,000 to 40,000 clones, about 91% seen once. Study conclusions and caveats: TCR analyses could not target the rare provirus-carrying CMV-responding cells. TCRbeta richness was lower in CMV- and Gag-responding cells than in anti-CD3/anti-CD28-responding cells.

The chain employs TRBV5-6 and TRBJ1-1; 7 nucleotides agree with TRBD1. This TCR came from an adult man with HIV who was CMV-seropositive. Sequenced here: CD4+ T cells sorted from PBMCs after 18-hour stimulation, sampled from a patient who received antiretroviral therapy. CDR3 region: CASSSSGQNFMNTEAFF. For the CDR3, the DNA is TGTGCCAGCAGCTCCTCGGGACAGAATTTCATGAACACTGAAGCTTTCTTT. The entire variable domain, with the rest obtained from reference TRBV5-6 and TRBJ1-1, is as follows: DAGVTQSPTHLIKTRGQQVTLRCSPKSGHDTVSWYQQALGQGPQFIFQYYEEEERQRGNFPDRFSGHQFPNYSSELNVNALLLGDSALYLCASSSSGQNFMNTEAFFGQGTRLTVV.